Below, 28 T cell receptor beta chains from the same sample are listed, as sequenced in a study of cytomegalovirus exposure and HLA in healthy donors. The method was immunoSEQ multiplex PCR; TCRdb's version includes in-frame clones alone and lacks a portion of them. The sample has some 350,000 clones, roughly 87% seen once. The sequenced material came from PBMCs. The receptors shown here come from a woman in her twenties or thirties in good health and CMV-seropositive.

CDR3 sequence: CASSLPGTGFSHNQPQHF. The CDR3 DNA follows: TGTGCCAGCAGCTTGCCCGGGACAGGTTTCTCCCACAATCAGCCCCAGCATTTT. V and J are TRBV5-6 and TRBJ1-5; TRBD1 matches 8 bases. The V gene's germline CDR1 is SGHDT and CDR2 YYEEEE. CDR3 length: 18 residues. Germline trimming cut 1 base from V and 3 bases from J; bases unmatched to any gene: 12.

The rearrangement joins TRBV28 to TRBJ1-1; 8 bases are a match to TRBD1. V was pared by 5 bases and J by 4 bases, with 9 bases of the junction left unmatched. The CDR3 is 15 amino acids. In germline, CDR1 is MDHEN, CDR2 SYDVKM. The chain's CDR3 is CASSKNGQGGTEAFF. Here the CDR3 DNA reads TGTGCCAGCAGTAAGAACGGACAGGGTGGCACTGAAGCTTTCTTT.

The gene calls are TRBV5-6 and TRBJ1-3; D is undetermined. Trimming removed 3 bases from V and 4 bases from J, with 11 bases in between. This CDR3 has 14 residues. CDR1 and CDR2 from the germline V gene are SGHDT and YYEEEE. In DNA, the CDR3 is TGTGCCAGCAGCTCAGTCGTCGGGGGAAACACCATATATTTT. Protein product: CASSSVVGGNTIYF.

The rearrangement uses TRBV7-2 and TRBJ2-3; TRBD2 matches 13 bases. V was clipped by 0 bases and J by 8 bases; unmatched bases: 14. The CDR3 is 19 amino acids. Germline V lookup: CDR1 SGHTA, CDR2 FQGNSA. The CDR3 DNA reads TGTGCCAGCAGCTTAGCGCGGACTAGCGGGAGTGGGCGGGGTCCTACGCAGTATTTT. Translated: CASSLARTSGSGRGPTQYF.

As DNA, the CDR3 is TGCGCCAGCAGCTTGGCCGTGACGGACCAAGAGACCCAGTACTTC. Its translation: CASSLAVTDQETQYF. The rearrangement links TRBV5-1 to TRBJ2-5; D call uncertain. This CDR3 spans 15 amino acids. Looked up from germline, CDR1 is SGHRS and CDR2 is YFSETQ. Trimming cost V 0 bases and J 0 bases, with 9 bases left between them.

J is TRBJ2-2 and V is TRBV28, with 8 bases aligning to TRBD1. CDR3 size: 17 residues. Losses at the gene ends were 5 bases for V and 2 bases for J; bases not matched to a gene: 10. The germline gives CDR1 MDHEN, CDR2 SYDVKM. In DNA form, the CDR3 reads TGTGCCAGCAGTACTACGGCAGGGGGCATAAACACCGGGGAGCTGTTTTTT. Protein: CASSTTAGGINTGELFF.

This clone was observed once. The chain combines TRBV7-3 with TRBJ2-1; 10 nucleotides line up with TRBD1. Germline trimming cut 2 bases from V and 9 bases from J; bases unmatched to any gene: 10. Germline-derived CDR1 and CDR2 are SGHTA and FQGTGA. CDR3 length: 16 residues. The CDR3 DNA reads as TGTGCCAGCAGCTTAGGACAGGGGGGGTACAATGGTGAGCAGTTCTTC. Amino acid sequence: CASSLGQGGYNGEQFF.

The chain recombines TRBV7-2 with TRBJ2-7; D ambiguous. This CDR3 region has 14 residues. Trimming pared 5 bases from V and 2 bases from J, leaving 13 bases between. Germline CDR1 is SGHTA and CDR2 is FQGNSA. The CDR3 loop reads CASSPRSRPYEQYF. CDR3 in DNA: TGTGCCAGCAGCCCCCGGTCAAGACCCTACGAGCAGTACTTC.

CDR3 sequence: CASSGRDSNQPQHF. The CDR3 DNA is TGTGCCAGCAGTGGTCGGGATAGCAATCAGCCCCAGCATTTT. The genes are TRBV2 and TRBJ1-5; D gene uncertain. This CDR3 has 14 amino acids. V was cut by 4 bases and J by 0 bases, with 7 bases left in between. CDR1 and CDR2 (germline): SNHLY, FYNNEI.

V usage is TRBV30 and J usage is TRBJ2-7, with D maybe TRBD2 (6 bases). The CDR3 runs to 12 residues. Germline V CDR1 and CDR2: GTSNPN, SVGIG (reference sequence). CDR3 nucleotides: TGTGCGCGGGGTGGTGCGGGCGGTGAGCAGTACTTC. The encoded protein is CARGGAGGEQYF.

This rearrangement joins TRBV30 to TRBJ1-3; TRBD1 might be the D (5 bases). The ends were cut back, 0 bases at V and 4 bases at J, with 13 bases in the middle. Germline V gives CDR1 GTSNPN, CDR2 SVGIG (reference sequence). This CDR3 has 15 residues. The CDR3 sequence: CAWSVVAGYGNTIYF. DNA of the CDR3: TGTGCCTGGAGTGTGGTTGCAGGGTACGGAAACACCATATATTTT.

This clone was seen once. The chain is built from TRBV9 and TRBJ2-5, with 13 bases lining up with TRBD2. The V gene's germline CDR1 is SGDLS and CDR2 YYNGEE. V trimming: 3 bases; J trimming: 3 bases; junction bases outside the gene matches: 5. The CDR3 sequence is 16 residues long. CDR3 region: CASSATSGGAEETQYF. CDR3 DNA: TGTGCCAGCAGCGCCACTAGCGGGGGGGCCGAAGAGACCCAGTACTTC.

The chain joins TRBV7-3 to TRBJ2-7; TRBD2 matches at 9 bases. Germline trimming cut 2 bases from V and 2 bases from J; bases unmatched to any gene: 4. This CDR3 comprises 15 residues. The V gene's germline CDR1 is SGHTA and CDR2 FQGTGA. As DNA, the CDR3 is TGTGCCAGCAGCTTAGACAGCGGGGGGCCCTACGAGCAGTACTTC. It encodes CASSLDSGGPYEQYF.

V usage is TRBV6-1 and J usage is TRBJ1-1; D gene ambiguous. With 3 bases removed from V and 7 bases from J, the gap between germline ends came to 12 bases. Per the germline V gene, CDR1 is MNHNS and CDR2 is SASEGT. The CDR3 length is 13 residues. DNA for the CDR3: TGTGCCAGCAGTGAGGAGAATCACGGTGAAGCTTTCTTT. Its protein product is CASSEENHGEAFF.

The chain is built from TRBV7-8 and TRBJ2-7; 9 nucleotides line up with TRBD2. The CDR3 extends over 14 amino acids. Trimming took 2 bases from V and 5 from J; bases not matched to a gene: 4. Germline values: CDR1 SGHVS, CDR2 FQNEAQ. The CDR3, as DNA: TGTGCCAGCAGCTTAATTAGCGGGGGTCACGAGCAGTACTTC. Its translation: CASSLISGGHEQYF.

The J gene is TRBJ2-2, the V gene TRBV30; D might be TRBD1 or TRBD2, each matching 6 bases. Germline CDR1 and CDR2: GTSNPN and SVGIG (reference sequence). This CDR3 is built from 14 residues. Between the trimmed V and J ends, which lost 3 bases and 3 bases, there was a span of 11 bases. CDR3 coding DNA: TGTGCCTGGAGGAACAGGGACTACACCGGGGAGCTGTTTTTT. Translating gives CAWRNRDYTGELFF.

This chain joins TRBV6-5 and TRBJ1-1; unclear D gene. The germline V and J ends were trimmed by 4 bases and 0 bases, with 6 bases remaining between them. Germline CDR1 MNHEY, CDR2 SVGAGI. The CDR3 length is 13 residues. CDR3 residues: CASSSFLNTEAFF. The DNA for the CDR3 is TGTGCCAGCAGTTCCTTTTTGAACACTGAAGCTTTCTTT.

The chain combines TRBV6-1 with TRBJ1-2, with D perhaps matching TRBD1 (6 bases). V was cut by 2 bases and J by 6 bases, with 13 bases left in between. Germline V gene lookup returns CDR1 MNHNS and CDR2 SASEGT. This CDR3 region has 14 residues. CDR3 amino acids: CASSELGGGDGYTF. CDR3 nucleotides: TGTGCCAGCAGTGAACTAGGAGGGGGGGATGGCTACACCTTC.

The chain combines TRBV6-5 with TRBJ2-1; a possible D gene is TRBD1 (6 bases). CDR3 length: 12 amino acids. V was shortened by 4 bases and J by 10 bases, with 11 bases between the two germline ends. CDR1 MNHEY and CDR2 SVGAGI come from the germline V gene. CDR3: CASSLAGDEQFF. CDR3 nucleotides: TGTGCCAGCAGTTTGGCAGGGGACGAGCAGTTCTTC.

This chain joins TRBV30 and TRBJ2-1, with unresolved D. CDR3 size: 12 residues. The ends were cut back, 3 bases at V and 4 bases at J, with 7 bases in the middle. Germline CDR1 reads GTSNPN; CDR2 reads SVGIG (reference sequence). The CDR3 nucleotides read TGTGCCTGGAGGCGCTCTTACAATGAGCAGTTCTTC. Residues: CAWRRSYNEQFF.

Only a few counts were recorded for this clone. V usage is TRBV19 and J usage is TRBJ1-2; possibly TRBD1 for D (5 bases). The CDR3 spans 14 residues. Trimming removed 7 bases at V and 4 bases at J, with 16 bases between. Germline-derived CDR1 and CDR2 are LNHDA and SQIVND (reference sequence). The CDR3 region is CASTKGWDTYGYTF. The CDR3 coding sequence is TGTGCCAGTACCAAGGGGTGGGATACCTATGGCTACACCTTC. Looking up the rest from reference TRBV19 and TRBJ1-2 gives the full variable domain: DGGITQSPKYLFRKEGQNVTLSCEQNLNHDAMYWYRQDPGQGLRLIYYSQIVNDFQKGDIAEGYSVSREKKESFPLTVTSAQKNPTAFYLCASTKGWDTYGYTFGSGTRLTVV.

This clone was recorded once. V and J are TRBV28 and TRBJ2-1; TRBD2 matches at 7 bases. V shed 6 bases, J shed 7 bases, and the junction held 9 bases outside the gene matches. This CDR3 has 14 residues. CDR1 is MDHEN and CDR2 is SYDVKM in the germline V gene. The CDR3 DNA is TGTGCCAGCAGATTTTTGCTAGCGGCTAATGAGCAGTTCTTC. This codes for CASRFLLAANEQFF.

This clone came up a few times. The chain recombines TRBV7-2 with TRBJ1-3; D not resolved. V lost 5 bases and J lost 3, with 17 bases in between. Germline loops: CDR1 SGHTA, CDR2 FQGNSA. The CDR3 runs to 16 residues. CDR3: CASSDTLEGYGNTIYF. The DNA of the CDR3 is TGTGCCAGCAGCGATACCTTGGAAGGATATGGAAACACCATATATTTT. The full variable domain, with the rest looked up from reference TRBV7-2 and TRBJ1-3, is GAGVSQSPSNKVTEKGKDVELRCDPISGHTALYWYRQSLGQGLEFLIYFQGNSAPDKSGLPSDRFSAERTGGSVSTLTIQRTQQEDSAVYLCASSDTLEGYGNTIYFGEGSWLTVV.

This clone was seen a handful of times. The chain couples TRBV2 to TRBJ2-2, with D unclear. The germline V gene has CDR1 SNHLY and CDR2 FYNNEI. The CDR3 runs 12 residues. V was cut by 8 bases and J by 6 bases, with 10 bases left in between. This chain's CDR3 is CASEQLAGELFF. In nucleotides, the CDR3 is TGTGCCAGCGAGCAGCTAGCCGGGGAGCTGTTTTTT.

CDR3 residues: CASSHPGQGAGELFF. The CDR3, as DNA: TGTGCCAGCAGCCACCCGGGACAGGGGGCCGGGGAGCTGTTTTTT. The J gene is TRBJ2-2, the V gene TRBV5-4, with TRBD1 matching over 11 bases. The V gene end was trimmed by 4 bases and the J gene end by 6 bases; junction bases not matched to a gene: 5. CDR1 is SGHNT and CDR2 is YYREEE in the germline V gene (reference sequence). There are 15 residues in the CDR3. The full variable domain, with the rest looked up from reference TRBV5-4 and TRBJ2-2, is ETGVTQSPTHLIKTRGQQVTLRCSSQSGHNTVSWYQQALGQGPQFIFQYYREEENGRGNFPPRFSGLQFPNYSSELNVNALELDDSALYLCASSHPGQGAGELFFGEGSRLTVL.

This CDR3 is CASSLPVVSWNEQFF. CDR3 DNA: TGTGCCAGCAGTCTCCCCGTAGTTAGTTGGAATGAGCAGTTCTTC. J is TRBJ2-1 and V is TRBV28, with unresolved D. This CDR3 is built from 15 residues. CDR1 is MDHEN, CDR2 SYDVKM, per germline. The V gene lost 5 bases and the J gene lost 7 bases, with 18 bases spanning the gap.

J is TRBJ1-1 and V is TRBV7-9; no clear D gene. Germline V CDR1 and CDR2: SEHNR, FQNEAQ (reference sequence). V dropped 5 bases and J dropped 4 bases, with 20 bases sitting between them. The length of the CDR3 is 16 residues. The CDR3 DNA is TGTGCCAGCAGCCAAAGACCTCCCCAACGTACCACTGAAGCTTTCTTT. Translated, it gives CASSQRPPQRTTEAFF.

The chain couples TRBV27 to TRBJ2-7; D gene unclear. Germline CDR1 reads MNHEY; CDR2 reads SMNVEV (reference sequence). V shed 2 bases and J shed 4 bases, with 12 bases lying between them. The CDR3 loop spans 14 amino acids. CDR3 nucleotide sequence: TGTGCCAGCAGTTTAAACGGGTTAAGGTACGAGCAGTACTTC. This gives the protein CASSLNGLRYEQYF.